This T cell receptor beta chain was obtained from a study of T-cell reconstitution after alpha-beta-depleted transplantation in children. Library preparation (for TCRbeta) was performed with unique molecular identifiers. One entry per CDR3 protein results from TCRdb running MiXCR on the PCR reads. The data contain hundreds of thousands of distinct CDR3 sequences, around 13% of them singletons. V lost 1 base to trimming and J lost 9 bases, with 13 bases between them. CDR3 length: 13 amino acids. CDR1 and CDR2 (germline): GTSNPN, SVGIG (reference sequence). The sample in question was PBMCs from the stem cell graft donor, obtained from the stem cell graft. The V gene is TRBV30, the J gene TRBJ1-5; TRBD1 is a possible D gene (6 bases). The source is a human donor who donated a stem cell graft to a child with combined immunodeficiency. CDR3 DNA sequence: TGTGCCTGGAGTGGGGACACCGGCGGGCCCCAGCATTTT. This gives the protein CAWSGDTGGPQHF.